This TCR beta chain was observed in a study of blood T cell repertoires in COVID-19. Study summary: The study drew acute and convalescent COVID-19 samples from the United States, Italy and Spain.

How the authors handled the data: Reference gene primer amplification yielded estimated nucleated cell counts. Sequencing used immunoSEQ multiplex PCR; TCRdb keeps in-frame clones, though not all of them. D and trimming come from the DNA, and the V and J calls and clone size come from that table. The data show approximately 62,000 clones, 85% to 90% seen once. The germline CDR1 and CDR2 sequences are SGHNT and YENEEA. This CDR3 contains 15 residues. Trimming at V came to 7 bases and at J to 6 bases, leaving 11 bases not matched to a gene. The sequencing input was peripheral blood. The J gene is TRBJ2-3, the V gene TRBV11-3; 9 bases align to TRBD1. The clonotype was recovered from a man aged 55 to 70 with acute or convalescent COVID-19. The CDR3 nucleotides read TGTGCCAGCACCCAGGGGACAGGGCACGACGATACGCAGTATTTT. The encoded protein is CASTQGTGHDDTQYF.